Sequencing of this TCR beta chain was carried out in a study of blood T cell repertoires in COVID-19. At the level of the study: Some COVID-19 samples were acute and others convalescent; all came from the United States, Italy and Spain. Sources were T cells, B-cell-depleted T cells, or PBMCs; the material itself was cDNA or gDNA.

The assay was immunoSEQ multiplex PCR, and TCRdb's table has in-frame clones only and misses some. The sample gives under 200,000 clones, roughly 82% of which show up once; around 5.5% is in the top ten. This clone occurred a few times. Germline V gives CDR1 LNHDA, CDR2 SQIVND (reference sequence). The CDR3 spans 16 residues. V was clipped by 7 bases and J by 4 bases; unmatched bases: 13. Recruits, aged roughly 18 to 90 years, lived in 20 to 30 US areas. V and J are TRBV19 and TRBJ1-2, with 9 bases aligning to TRBD1. Sample: PBMCs or T cells enriched from blood (not recorded which). The TCR sequence derives from a woman in her fifties or sixties with acute COVID-19. The CDR3: CASTPRGTGLGYGYTF. CDR3 sequence (DNA): TGTGCCAGTACCCCTCGAGGGACAGGGTTGGGCTATGGCTACACCTTC.